The next 8 T cell receptor beta chains were all read from a single sample in a study of liver allograft versus peripheral blood T cells. Across the whole study: Recipients' peripheral blood T cell receptor repertoires were compared with those in transplanted livers.

TCRdb ran MiXCR on the reads and lists one entry per CDR3 protein. The sample gives roughly 7,500 distinct CDR3 sequences, about 18% of which show up once; under 4.5% is in the top ten. The receptors derive from a human patient who had a liver transplant. Some T cells could come from the graft donor.

In this sample, this clonotype is medium-sized (0.01 to 0.1%). V and J are TRBV19 and TRBJ1-1; D unclear. Germline V gene data show CDR1 as LNHDA and CDR2 as SQIVND (reference sequence). The CDR3 runs 14 residues. V lost 0 bases and J 4 bases, leaving 9 bases between the germline ends. The CDR3 loop reads CASSIEIGFTEAFF. DNA for the CDR3: TGTGCCAGTAGTATAGAAATAGGGTTCACTGAAGCTTTCTTT.

The V call is TRBV30, the J call TRBJ1-2; TRBD1 might be the D (5 bases). CDR3 length: 13 residues. V was shortened by 5 bases and J by 1 base, with 11 bases between the two germline ends. Germline V lookup: CDR1 GTSNPN, CDR2 SVGIG (reference sequence). The CDR3 sequence is CAWDLQGNYGYTF. Here the CDR3 DNA reads TGTGCCTGGGATCTTCAGGGTAACTATGGCTACACCTTC.

This clonotype qualifies as medium-sized. The chain combines TRBV6-2 or TRBV6-3 with TRBJ2-7; D may be TRBD1 (6 bases). This CDR3 region has 11 residues. Germline lookup yields CDR1 MNHEY and CDR2 SVGEGT. With 6 bases removed from V and 5 bases from J, the gap between germline ends came to 8 bases. CDR3 DNA: TGTGCCAGCAGCTGGGACAACGAGCAGTACTTC. It is translated as CASSWDNEQYF.

This clonotype is termed medium-sized. A read error may produce the germline difference seen at one junction end. The rearrangement joins TRBV29-1 to TRBJ1-4; TRBD1 matches 7 bases. Germline V gene data show CDR1 as SQVTM and CDR2 as ANQGSEA. This CDR3 has 15 residues. The CDR3 DNA is TGCAGCGTCGAAGAACCGGGACAGACTAATGAAAAACTGTTTTTT. Protein sequence: CSVEEPGQTNEKLFF.

By frequency in the sample, this clonotype is medium-sized. This rearrangement joins TRBV29-1 to TRBJ2-3; TRBD2 matches at 7 bases. The CDR3 extends over 14 amino acids. Per germline, CDR1 SQVTM and CDR2 ANQGSEA. The ends lost 2 bases at V and 1 base at J; junction bases unmatched: 3. Here the CDR3 DNA reads TGCAGCGTTGAATTGGGGGGGGGCACAGATACGCAGTATTTT. Translated: CSVELGGGTDTQYF.

Comments on this clonotype: This may come from a read error, since a much larger clone is one base off. V usage is TRBV10-3 and J usage is TRBJ1-5; TRBD1 matches at 7 bases. The CDR3 loop spans 13 amino acids. CDR1 ENHRY and CDR2 SYGVKD come from the germline V gene. The CDR3, as DNA: TGTGCCACGACAGGGTATGAGGATCAGCCCAAGCATTTT. This gives the protein CATTGYEDQPKHF.

This clonotype was detected a few times. The V gene is TRBV20-1, the J gene TRBJ1-1; 8 bases match TRBD1. The CDR3 is 12 residues long. Germline CDR1 is DFQATT and CDR2 is SNEGSKA (reference sequence). The J segment lost 6 bases and the V segment lost 5 bases, leaving 5 bases of the junction unmatched. The CDR3 DNA reads TGCAGTGCTGGAGGACAGGGCCCTGAAGCTTTCTTT. It translates to CSAGGQGPEAFF.

The rearrangement joins TRBV20-1 to TRBJ1-2; D not resolved. The CDR3 extends over 11 amino acids. Germline assignment: CDR1 DFQATT and CDR2 SNEGSKA (reference sequence). Trimming removed 2 bases at V and 6 bases at J, with 7 bases between. This chain's CDR3 is CSARQPHGYTF. The CDR3 DNA sequence: TGCAGTGCTAGACAACCCCATGGCTACACCTTC.